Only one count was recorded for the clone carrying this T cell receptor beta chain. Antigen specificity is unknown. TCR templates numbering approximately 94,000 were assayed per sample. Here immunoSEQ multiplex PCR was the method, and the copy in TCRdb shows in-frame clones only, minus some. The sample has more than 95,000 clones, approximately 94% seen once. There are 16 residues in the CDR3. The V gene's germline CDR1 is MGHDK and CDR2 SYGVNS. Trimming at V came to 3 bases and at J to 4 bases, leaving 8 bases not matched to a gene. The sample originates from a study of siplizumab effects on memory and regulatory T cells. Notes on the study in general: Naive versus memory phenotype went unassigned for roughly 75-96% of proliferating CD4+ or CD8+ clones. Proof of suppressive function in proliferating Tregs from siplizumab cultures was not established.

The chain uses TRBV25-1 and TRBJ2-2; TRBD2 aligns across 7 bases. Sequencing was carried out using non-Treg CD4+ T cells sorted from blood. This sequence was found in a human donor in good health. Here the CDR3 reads CASSDLKRGPTGELFF. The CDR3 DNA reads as TGTGCCAGCAGTGACCTCAAGCGGGGACCCACCGGGGAGCTGTTTTTT.